This entry concerns a single T cell receptor (beta chain). Unique molecular identifiers were built into the TCRbeta library. Each CDR3 protein gets one entry after TCRdb re-called the PCR reads with MiXCR. The table records hundreds of thousands of distinct CDR3 sequences, around a sixth of them present only once. The source of the sample is a study of T-cell reconstitution after alpha-beta-depleted transplantation in children. The CDR3 totals 16 residues. Trimming removed 1 base from V and 5 bases from J; junction bases left unmatched: 7. Germline values: CDR1 SGHRS, CDR2 YFSETQ. The sequence derives from a human donor who donated a stem cell graft to a child with acute myeloid leukemia. The material was PBMCs from the stem cell graft donor, obtained from the stem cell graft. The chain combines TRBV5-1 with TRBJ2-1, with 9 bases matching TRBD2. The CDR3 region is CASSLYRIAGDNEQFF. The CDR3 DNA reads TGCGCCAGCAGCTTGTACAGGATAGCGGGGGACAATGAGCAGTTCTTC.